Each of the 18 T cell receptor beta chains below was sequenced from the same sample in a study of blood T cell repertoires in COVID-19 (TCRdb year 2020). Library generation was performed with the immunoSEQ multiplex PCR assay. The immuneACCESS repertoire file appears here via TCRdb, limited to in-frame rearrangements. These files lack a portion of the clones; in checked studies, under half of the deficit traces to unresolved V genes, and the cause of the others is not known. Across this sample there are fewer than 300,000 clones, with more than 80% seen only once. The ten largest account for 1.1% of the sample. The sequencing input was PBMCs or T cells enriched from blood (not recorded which). All receptors come from a woman aged 30 to 39 who had recovered from COVID-19.

This clone appeared once. CDR3 bases: TGTGCCAGCTCACCAGGAGAGCGGACAGGCTTACGAGCTTTCTTT. Protein sequence: CASSPGERTGLRAFF. V and J are TRBV18 and TRBJ1-1, with TRBD1 identical over 7 bases. This CDR3 has 15 amino acids. The junction had 13 bases not matched to a gene; V was cut back by 2 bases and J by 10 bases. In germline, CDR1 is KGHSH, CDR2 LQKENI.

The chain recombines TRBV7-2 with TRBJ2-7, with D perhaps TRBD2 (6 bases). V shed 2 bases and J shed 3 bases, with 14 bases lying between them. This CDR3 is built from 15 residues. CDR1 is SGHTA, CDR2 FQGNSA, per germline. CDR3 nucleotide sequence: TGTGCCAGCAGCTTAAGGGCGGGAACAGACTACGAGCAGTACTTC. This translates into CASSLRAGTDYEQYF.

The chain couples TRBV27 to TRBJ2-1; weak D call: TRBD2 (6 bases). V lost 2 bases, J lost 5 bases, and 19 bases lay in between. Germline CDR1 is MNHEY and CDR2 is SMNVEV (reference sequence). The CDR3 has 17 residues. For the CDR3, the DNA is TGTGCCAGCAGTTTACATCGATTTCGGGAGAATGACAATGAGCAGTTCTTC. The encoded protein is CASSLHRFRENDNEQFF.

The CDR3 is CASSSGTGIQPQHF. The CDR3 DNA is TGTGCCAGCAGCTCCGGGACAGGGATTCAGCCCCAGCATTTT. The genes are TRBV5-6 and TRBJ1-5; TRBD1 agrees at 9 bases. Trimming at V came to 3 bases and at J to 6 bases, leaving 4 bases not matched to a gene. Germline V lookup: CDR1 SGHDT, CDR2 YYEEEE. This CDR3 spans 14 amino acids. The variable domain in full, completed from reference TRBV5-6 and TRBJ1-5, reads DAGVTQSPTHLIKTRGQQVTLRCSPKSGHDTVSWYQQALGQGPQFIFQYYEEEERQRGNFPDRFSGHQFPNYSSELNVNALLLGDSALYLCASSSGTGIQPQHFGDGTRLSIL.

The V and J genes are TRBV6-5 and TRBJ2-7; 10 nucleotides agree with TRBD1. This CDR3 contains 16 residues. The germline CDR1 and CDR2 sequences are MNHEY and SVGAGI. V shed 2 bases, J shed 2 bases, and the junction held 6 bases outside the gene matches. CDR3 in amino acids: CASSYQGQGIPYEQYF. DNA for the CDR3: TGTGCCAGCAGTTACCAGGGACAGGGGATTCCCTACGAGCAGTACTTC.

This clone has a handful of counts. The chain recombines TRBV4-3 with TRBJ2-1; 10 bases match TRBD2. CDR1 and CDR2 from the germline V gene are LGHNA and YSLEER. This CDR3 is built from 18 residues. V dropped 1 base and J dropped 3; count of bases not matched to a gene: 9. In nucleotides, the CDR3 is TGCGCCAGCAGCCAAGTTTACTGGACTAGCGGTAACTACAATGAGCAGTTCTTC. Protein product: CASSQVYWTSGNYNEQFF.

Points on this clone: A read error may be the cause here, since a much bigger clone is one base away. The CDR3 coding sequence is TGTGCCAGCAGCACCGGGACAGGGGCAAATCAGCCCCAGCATTTT. Protein sequence: CASSTGTGANQPQHF. V usage is TRBV28 and J usage is TRBJ1-5; 10 nucleotides align to TRBD1. The V gene end was trimmed by 6 bases and the J gene end by 4 bases; junction bases not matched to a gene: 6. CDR3 length: 15 amino acids. The V gene's germline CDR1 is MDHEN and CDR2 SYDVKM.

By sample fraction, this clone is medium-sized. This chain links TRBV4-2 with TRBJ2-7; D not resolved. The CDR3 length is 15 residues. The V and J ends lost 0 bases and 0 bases respectively, with 9 bases between them. Germline V gene data show CDR1 as LGHNA and CDR2 as YNFKEQ. The CDR3 sequence: CASSQDRSSSYEQYF. CDR3 coding DNA: TGTGCCAGCAGCCAAGACAGGTCGAGCTCCTACGAGCAGTACTTC.

V usage is TRBV25-1 and J usage is TRBJ1-1; D remains unclear. This CDR3 contains 14 residues. CDR1 is MGHDK and CDR2 is SYGVNS in the germline V gene. Trimming stripped 3 bases from V and 2 bases from J, with 10 bases between. DNA of the CDR3: TGTGCCAGCAGTGAGGCGGGAAGAAACACTGAAGCTTTCTTT. The encoded protein is CASSEAGRNTEAFF.

The chain carries TRBV19 and TRBJ1-3; 7 bases are a match to TRBD1. With V trimmed by 4 bases and J by 4 bases, 7 bases remained unmatched. Germline V CDR1 and CDR2: LNHDA, SQIVND (reference sequence). The CDR3 has 15 amino acids. CDR3 DNA: TGTGCCAGTAGTACCGACAGGGCAGCAGGAAACACCATATATTTT. Its protein product is CASSTDRAAGNTIYF. The whole variable domain, remainder taken from reference TRBV19 and TRBJ1-3, is DGGITQSPKYLFRKEGQNVTLSCEQNLNHDAMYWYRQDPGQGLRLIYYSQIVNDFQKGDIAEGYSVSREKKESFPLTVTSAQKNPTAFYLCASSTDRAAGNTIYFGEGSWLTVV.

V gene TRBV9 combines with J gene TRBJ2-1; 11 nucleotides match TRBD2. The CDR3 is made up of 17 amino acids. Germline assignment: CDR1 SGDLS and CDR2 YYNGEE. V gave up 2 bases and J gave up 4 bases; unmatched junction bases: 8. CDR3 sequence reads: CASSVETSGVRYNEQFF. The CDR3 DNA sequence: TGTGCCAGCAGCGTTGAGACTAGCGGGGTGAGGTACAATGAGCAGTTCTTC. Filled out from reference TRBV9 and TRBJ2-1, the complete variable domain reads DSGVTQTPKHLITATGQRVTLRCSPRSGDLSVYWYQQSLDQGLQFLIQYYNGEERAKGNILERFSAQQFPDLHSELNLSSLELGDSALYFCASSVETSGVRYNEQFFGPGTRLTVL.

CDR3 bases: TGTGCCAGCAGCCAATCCTCAGGGATGGGGAATTCACCCCTCCACTTT. As protein: CASSQSSGMGNSPLHF. The rearrangement joins TRBV16 to TRBJ1-6; maybe TRBD1 (5 bases). Trimming cost V 0 bases and J 7 bases, with 13 bases left between them. The CDR3 totals 16 residues. Germline CDR1 and CDR2: KGHSY and FQNENV.

The chain couples TRBV28 to TRBJ2-7; TRBD1 might be the D (7 bases). Germline V gene lookup returns CDR1 MDHEN and CDR2 SYDVKM. The CDR3 is 14 amino acids. Trimming left V 6 bases short and J 3 bases short, with 15 bases between. CDR3 amino acids: CASSDQGGVYEQYF. The CDR3 bases are TGTGCCAGCAGCGATCAGGGGGGAGTCTACGAGCAGTACTTC.

The chain carries TRBV7-9 and TRBJ2-2; TRBD2 agrees at 8 bases. Looked up from germline, CDR1 is SEHNR and CDR2 is FQNEAQ (reference sequence). The CDR3 totals 17 residues. With V trimmed by 5 bases and J by 5 bases, 13 bases remained unmatched. The CDR3 DNA sequence: TGTGCCAGCAGCCCACCCCCGCGAGCGGGAGTTACCGGGGAGCTGTTTTTT. This encodes CASSPPPRAGVTGELFF.

V gene TRBV6-5 combines with J gene TRBJ2-7; 8 nucleotides line up with TRBD1. Trimming cost V 6 bases and J 0 bases; bases outside gene matches: 4. The V gene's germline CDR1 is MNHEY and CDR2 SVGAGI. The CDR3 spans 14 residues. CDR3 nucleotides: TGTGCCAGCAGCTCTGGACAGGGCTCCTACGAGCAGTACTTC. Its translation: CASSSGQGSYEQYF.

The chain carries TRBV9 and TRBJ2-5; 9 nucleotides agree with TRBD1. Unmatched junction bases numbered 9, after V lost 3 bases and J lost 6 bases. Germline values: CDR1 SGDLS, CDR2 YYNGEE. CDR3 length: 15 residues. CDR3: CASSASLDRGQTQYF. For the CDR3, the DNA is TGTGCCAGCAGCGCTTCCTTGGACAGGGGACAGACCCAGTACTTC.

The J gene is TRBJ2-7, the V gene TRBV21-1; the table's D gene call, TRBD2, was not cross checked with the DNA. TRBV21-1 is a recognized pseudogene. The CDR3 length is 16 residues. CDR3 sequence reads: CASSNGRDGSPYEQYF. CDR3 DNA: TGTGCCAGCAGCAATGGGAGGGATGGCAGCCCCTACGAGCAGTACTTC.

The rearrangement links TRBV19 to TRBJ2-7; 8 bases are shared with TRBD1. Germline CDR1 LNHDA, CDR2 SQIVND (reference sequence). With 3 bases clipped from V and 5 bases from J, the junction kept 9 bases outside the gene matches. This CDR3 spans 15 amino acids. The CDR3 reads CASSIDQGANHEQYF. CDR3 DNA: TGTGCCAGTAGTATTGACCAGGGGGCAAATCACGAGCAGTACTTC.